This record covers a single TCR beta chain. Which antigen it targets is not known. Nothing much larger sits one base from this clone, and base qualities are not available. The CDR3 holds 15 amino acids from the cysteine to the phenylalanine. Of all the DNA, just the CDR3 is kept, 45 bases in frame from base 1. From the germline V gene, CDR1 is SGDLS and CDR2 is YYNGEE. Trimming takes 4 bases from V and 6 bases from J, and the germline ends sit 18 bases apart. Each collaborating institution followed its own protocols to collect whole blood in K2EDTA tubes. Collaborator samples were shipped for TCRbeta analysis as frozen whole blood, isolated PBMCs, or DNA extracted from either sample type. The sample is drawn from a study of blood T cell repertoires in COVID-19 (dated by TCRdb to the early 2020s). Regarding the study in general: Collaborator samples came from the United States, Italy and Spain and covered acute and convalescent phases of COVID-19. The repertoires were made available in a free public database intended to serve as a resource for research on the immune response to SARS-CoV-2. Nearly every sample came with metadata listing a de-identified subject ID, COVID-19 status, age in years and sex. Samples came from the ongoing ImmuneRACE study (first 160 participants) plus 1,254 subjects from 6 global collaborators. Where available, HLA class I and class II types were taken from metadata supplied by the sample provider and were not determined by assay-based typing. Subjects who had been exposed to COVID-19, were actively infected with it, or had recovered from it provided the deeply sampled blood TCRbeta repertoires that made up the dataset. The prospective study material was composed of cDNA or gDNA derived from T cells, B-cell-depleted T cells, or PBMCs.

TCRbeta CDR3 regions were amplified from genomic DNA using the immunoSEQ Assay, a bias-controlled multiplex PCR. The original methods were these. The number of nucleated cells in each sample was estimated from the amplification of reference gene primers within the assay. To quantify the absolute abundance of each unique TCRbeta CDR3 rearrangement, sequence reads were collapsed and filtered. Productive Simpson clonality was computed per sample as the square root of Simpson's diversity index over productive rearrangements. TCRdb re-hosts the immuneACCESS table, in-frame sequences only. Its copies lack some clones; in the studies checked, an unresolved V gene accounts for under half of them, and the cause for the rest is not known. Clone size and V and J calls were adopted from that table, with D and trimming inferred from the DNA. This sample lists some 100,000 clones; roughly 79% were detected once. The ten largest clones add up to approximately 31% of the sample.

Study-wide findings and limitations: Clinical and demographic metadata were provided uncurated, with the amount varying by source and participant.

The TCR comes from a man aged 65 to 85 with active or convalescent COVID-19. The sample consisted of peripheral blood. In this chain, TRBV9 is recombined with TRBJ2-3, and the D gene may be TRBD1, 5 bases matching. The bases are TGTGCCAGCAGCTCCGCCAAGCCTAAGGGGGATACGCAGTATTTT. This translates into CASSSAKPKGDTQYF.